This T cell receptor (beta chain) came from a study of OX40 agonist ivuxolimab in advanced cancers. For the study at large: At 0.01 to 10 mg/kg, ivuxolimab was administered intravenously to patients every 2 weeks. Study-level results: CD8+ T cells were the subset that, on average, had more expanded clones than CD4+.

The method was immunoSEQ multiplex PCR; TCRdb's version includes in-frame clones alone and lacks a portion of them. The sample includes 15,000 to 20,000 clones, 80% to 90% of them seen just once. V trimming: 5 bases; J trimming: 2 bases; junction bases outside the gene matches: 3. The V gene's germline CDR1 is LNHDA and CDR2 SQIVND (reference sequence). The CDR3 length is 13 residues. By proportion, this clone is medium-sized. Its cognate antigen is unknown. This chain uses TRBV19 with TRBJ2-7; 7 nucleotides agree with TRBD1. Sequences were derived from CD4+ or CD8+ T cells sorted from blood, sampled in a trial of the OX40 agonist ivuxolimab. The receptor's source is an adult with an advanced solid tumor such as melanoma, head and neck, liver or kidney cancer. The CDR3 coding sequence is TGTGCCAGTAGTCTCACAGGGGCCTACGAGCAGTACTTC. As protein: CASSLTGAYEQYF.